Following are 22 T cell receptor beta chains from one sample sequenced in a study of blood T cell repertoires in COVID-19. Generated by immunoSEQ multiplex PCR, the TCRdb table keeps only in-frame clones and is missing some. Of over 250,000 clones in the sample, about four fifths were seen once. What was sequenced was peripheral blood. These receptors originate from a human donor with COVID-19, enrolled during active disease. The donor label of this sample is uncertain.

The chain uses TRBV28 and TRBJ1-1; the D gene is possibly TRBD1 (6 bases). This CDR3 is built from 16 residues. CDR1 is MDHEN, CDR2 SYDVKM, per germline. V gave up 3 bases and J gave up 3 bases, with 17 bases separating them. CDR3 coding DNA: TGTGCCAGCAGTTTGGGAGGGAGAGGGGGTTACACTGAAGCTTTCTTT. Amino acids: CASSLGGRGGYTEAFF.

The genes are TRBV3-1 (or the pseudogene TRBV3-2) and TRBJ2-2; 9 bases match TRBD1. The V gene end was trimmed by 3 bases and the J gene end by 7 bases; junction bases not matched to a gene: 9. The germline CDR1 and CDR2 sequences are LGHDT and YNNKEL (reference sequence). The CDR3 totals 16 residues. Here the CDR3 reads CASSQAGTGFLGELFF. The CDR3, as DNA: TGTGCCAGCAGCCAGGCCGGGACAGGGTTTCTCGGGGAGCTGTTTTTT.

The CDR3 region is CASSLAAGLFAGANVLTF. The CDR3 DNA sequence: TGCGCCAGCAGCTTGGCGGCAGGCCTATTCGCTGGGGCCAACGTCCTGACTTTC. This sequence joins TRBV5-1 and TRBJ2-6; D unresolved. V lost 0 bases and J lost 2, with 15 bases in between. Germline CDR1 reads SGHRS; CDR2 reads YFSETQ. CDR3 size: 18 residues.

The chain is built from TRBV9 and TRBJ2-7, with 7 bases aligning to TRBD1. This CDR3 is built from 15 residues. The V gene end was trimmed by 5 bases and the J gene end by 2 bases; junction bases not matched to a gene: 10. Per the germline V gene, CDR1 is SGDLS and CDR2 is YYNGEE. The CDR3 sequence: CASSPKGARAYEQYF. Written as DNA, the CDR3 is TGTGCCAGCAGTCCCAAGGGGGCGCGAGCCTACGAGCAGTACTTC.

The chain employs TRBV6-4 and TRBJ2-1; 13 bases match TRBD2. This CDR3 region has 15 residues. With 4 bases clipped from V and 6 bases from J, the junction kept 3 bases outside the gene matches. The germline V gene encodes CDR1 MRHNA and CDR2 SNTAGT. CDR3 residues: CASSVLAGGSNEQFF. CDR3 in DNA: TGTGCCAGCAGTGTACTAGCGGGAGGGTCCAATGAGCAGTTCTTC.

The V gene is TRBV5-1, the J gene TRBJ2-5; TRBD2 matches 14 bases. This CDR3 comprises 16 residues. Germline loops: CDR1 SGHRS, CDR2 YFSETQ. V lost 5 bases and J lost 4; bases outside the gene matches: 7. The DNA for the CDR3 is TGCGCCAGCAGGACCGAAGGACTAGCGGGAGGAGAGACCCAGTACTTC. Translated: CASRTEGLAGGETQYF. Drawing the rest from reference TRBV5-1 and TRBJ2-5, the complete variable domain is KAGVTQTPRYLIKTRGQQVTLSCSPISGHRSVSWYQQTPGQGLQFLFEYFSETQRNKGNFPGRFSGRQFSNSRSEMNVSTLELGDSALYLCASRTEGLAGGETQYFGPGTRLLVL.

The sample holds a few counts of this clone. This chain links TRBV9 with TRBJ1-6; D remains ambiguous. The CDR3 is 13 residues long. Germline V gene lookup returns CDR1 SGDLS and CDR2 YYNGEE. The V gene lost 0 bases and the J gene lost 10 bases, with 8 bases spanning the gap. This CDR3 is CASSVESESPLHF. The CDR3 bases are TGTGCCAGCAGCGTAGAATCTGAGTCACCCCTCCACTTT.

CDR3 coding DNA: TGTGCCAGCAGCTTAGGCCAGGGCCCCACTGAAGCTTTCTTT. This translates into CASSLGQGPTEAFF. This rearrangement joins TRBV7-6 to TRBJ1-1; D may be TRBD1 (5 bases). The germline V and J ends were trimmed by 1 base and 4 bases, with 10 bases remaining between them. The CDR3 is 14 residues long. CDR1 is SGHVS, CDR2 FNYEAQ, per germline.

The chain couples TRBV7-8 to TRBJ2-1; 12 positions match TRBD1. The V and J ends lost 1 base and 7 bases, in that order; junction bases with no gene match: 5. This CDR3 has 16 residues. Germline V CDR1 and CDR2: SGHVS, FQNEAQ. The DNA for the CDR3 is TGTGCCAGCAGCTTAGTGGGACAGGGGGCGAGGAATGAGCAGTTCTTC. Translation: CASSLVGQGARNEQFF. Full variable domain (remainder filled in from reference TRBV7-8 and TRBJ2-1): GAGVSQSPRYKVAKRGQDVALRCDPISGHVSLFWYQQALGQGPEFLTYFQNEAQLDKSGLPSDRFFAERPEGSVSTLKIQRTQQEDSAVYLCASSLVGQGARNEQFFGPGTRLTVL.

This clone is a singleton in its sample. The chain combines TRBV6-2 or TRBV6-3 with TRBJ2-3; 9 nucleotides agree with TRBD1. With V trimmed by 5 bases and J by 2 bases, 5 bases remained unmatched. Germline loops: CDR1 MNHEY, CDR2 SVGEGT. The CDR3 has 15 residues. The CDR3 reads CASSTGTGFTDTQYF. CDR3 bases: TGTGCCAGCAGTACCGGGACAGGGTTCACAGATACGCAGTATTTT.

The chain recombines TRBV19 with TRBJ2-5, with 8 positions matching TRBD2. The CDR3 extends over 15 amino acids. Germline trimming cut 3 bases from V and 1 base from J; bases unmatched to any gene: 4. CDR1 and CDR2 (germline): LNHDA, SQIVND (reference sequence). The CDR3 DNA is TGTGCCAGTAGTATGAGACGGGGGGGCCAAGAGACCCAGTACTTC. Translation: CASSMRRGGQETQYF. Complete variable domain (other parts from reference TRBV19 and TRBJ2-5): DGGITQSPKYLFRKEGQNVTLSCEQNLNHDAMYWYRQDPGQGLRLIYYSQIVNDFQKGDIAEGYSVSREKKESFPLTVTSAQKNPTAFYLCASSMRRGGQETQYFGPGTRLLVL.

The chain combines TRBV4-3 with TRBJ1-2; 8 bases fit TRBD1. This CDR3 comprises 15 residues. The germline V gene encodes CDR1 LGHNA and CDR2 YSLEER. V was clipped by 1 base and J by 7 bases; unmatched bases: 8. CDR3 region: CASSQVWGTGGGYTF. CDR3 coding DNA: TGCGCCAGCAGCCAAGTCTGGGGAACAGGGGGTGGCTACACCTTC.

V is TRBV5-1 and J is TRBJ2-2; tentatively, D is TRBD1 (5 bases). The CDR3 loop spans 16 amino acids. The germline gives CDR1 SGHRS, CDR2 YFSETQ. Trimming took off 1 base at V and 5 bases at J, with 15 bases between the two ends. CDR3 coding DNA: TGCGCCAGCAGCTTGAATGGGGCGCGCCGGACCGGGGAGCTGTTTTTT. Translating gives CASSLNGARRTGELFF.

V is TRBV19 and J is TRBJ2-7, with D unclear. CDR3 size: 15 residues. Trimming took off 3 bases at V and 2 bases at J, with 14 bases between the two ends. CDR1 and CDR2 (germline): LNHDA, SQIVND (reference sequence). The CDR3 DNA reads TGTGCCAGTAGTATCGCGGCAACTAAGACCTACGAGCAGTACTTC. Protein product: CASSIAATKTYEQYF.

The genes are TRBV5-1 and TRBJ2-5, with TRBD1 as a possible D gene (6 bases). The CDR3 extends over 14 amino acids. Trimming shortened V by 4 bases and J by 2 bases, and 12 bases separated the two germline ends. CDR1 and CDR2 from the germline V gene are SGHRS and YFSETQ. The CDR3, as DNA: TGCGCCAGCAGCGGCCAGGACAGTCAAGAGACCCAGTACTTC. It codes for CASSGQDSQETQYF.

The J gene is TRBJ2-7, the V gene TRBV11-2; D unresolved. The V end lost 0 bases, the J end lost 0 bases, and 12 bases lay between the germline ends. The CDR3 spans 16 residues. Germline assignment: CDR1 SGHAT and CDR2 FQNNGV. In nucleotides, the CDR3 is TGTGCCAGCAGCTTAGATCTTCCGGTTAGCTCCTACGAGCAGTACTTC. Translating gives CASSLDLPVSSYEQYF.

The V and J genes are TRBV29-1 and TRBJ1-6, with 7 nucleotides matching TRBD1. J lost 7 bases, V lost 6 bases, and 3 bases had no gene match. This CDR3 comprises 12 residues. CDR1 is SQVTM and CDR2 is ANQGSEA in the germline V gene. The CDR3 protein is CSVRQGNSPLHF. The CDR3 DNA reads TGCAGCGTAAGACAGGGAAATTCACCCCTCCACTTT.

The chain recombines TRBV24-1 with TRBJ2-5; TRBD1 might be the D (9 bases). V lost 5 bases and J lost 5, with 23 bases in between. Germline V gene sequence: CDR1 KGHDR, CDR2 SFDVKD. This CDR3 spans 17 amino acids. Here the CDR3 DNA reads TGTGCCACCAGTGGGGGTGGGAGTAGCGGGACAGGGGAGACCCAGTACTTC. Protein: CATSGGGSSGTGETQYF.

The V call is TRBV4-1, the J call TRBJ2-2, with 16 bases that match TRBD2. The V segment lost 0 bases and the J segment 7 bases; nucleotides outside the gene matches: 11. The CDR3 loop spans 20 amino acids. Looked up from germline, CDR1 is MGHRA and CDR2 is YSYEKL. CDR3 sequence (DNA): TGCGCCAGCAGCCAAGATCTGTCCGGGACTAGCGGGAGGGTAGGCGGGGAGCTGTTTTTT. Encoded protein: CASSQDLSGTSGRVGGELFF.

CDR3 bases: TGTGCCACCAGTGACGCTACTAGCTCTGGGGCCAACGTCCTGACTTTC. It encodes CATSDATSSGANVLTF. The chain couples TRBV24-1 to TRBJ2-6; a possible D gene is TRBD2 (5 bases). Per germline, CDR1 KGHDR and CDR2 SFDVKD. The CDR3 contains 16 residues. The V and J ends lost 4 bases and 0 bases respectively, with 9 bases between them.

The CDR3 reads CASRLGKTSGSSEQYF. The CDR3 DNA reads as TGTGCAAGTCGCTTAGGGAAGACTAGCGGGAGCTCCGAGCAGTACTTC. The chain employs TRBV12-2 and TRBJ2-7; the table's D call of TRBD2 was not tested on the DNA. TRBV12-2 counts as a pseudogene. The CDR3 is made up of 16 amino acids.

This clone was detected once. V gene TRBV9 combines with J gene TRBJ2-1; 9 bases fit TRBD2. J was trimmed by 9 bases and V by 3 bases; bases with no gene match: 10. Germline assignment: CDR1 SGDLS and CDR2 YYNGEE. This CDR3 contains 15 residues. CDR3 loop: CASSEISGSSGEQFF. The DNA for the CDR3 is TGTGCCAGCAGCGAGATTAGCGGGAGTTCTGGTGAGCAGTTCTTC.